This T cell receptor beta chain appears in the sequencing data of a study of Ad26.COV2.S vaccination and SARS-CoV-2 variants. As for the study in general: Donor was in the COV1001 Ad26.COV2.S trial arm. Notes on the study in general: Vaccine and placebo recipients had similar non-spike TCR breadth. Post-vaccination spike-specific CD8+ and CD4+ T cell responses reportedly had substantial breadth.

Clones were read by immunoSEQ multiplex PCR, and TCRdb kept only the in-frame ones, dropping some. This sample carries 300,000 to 400,000 clones, about 88% of them seen once, and the ten largest clones take approximately 5.9%. As to treatment: 15 to 20 received Ad26.COV2.S at low or high dose, single or two shots; 5 received placebo; per-sample allocation not given. Sampling occurred on day 63 after the first vaccine or placebo injection. In Boston, the donor was an adult between 18-55 years of age. As for this clone: Its antigen remains unidentified.

CDR3 length: 11 amino acids. Germline values: CDR1 SGHKS, CDR2 YYEKEE (reference sequence). Trimming shortened V by 1 base and J by 6 bases, and 3 bases separated the two germline ends. The sequence was collected from a person aged 18-65 years who received the Ad26.COV2.S COVID-19 vaccine or a placebo. The rearrangement joins TRBV5-5 to TRBJ2-3; D not certain. This material consisted of peripheral blood, taken in a trial of Ad26.COV2.S vaccine versus placebo. The CDR3 reads CASSLRDTQYF. The CDR3 DNA reads TGTGCCAGCAGCTTGCGTGATACGCAGTATTTT.